Below, 32 T cell receptor beta chains from the same sample are listed, as sequenced in a study of blood T cell repertoires in COVID-19. Libraries were prepared by immunoSEQ multiplex PCR; TCRdb keeps only in-frame clonotypes and omits some of them. The sample has 350,000 to 400,000 clones, roughly 91% seen once. The material sequenced was PBMCs or T cells enriched from blood (not recorded which). These receptors all come from a woman aged 25 to 39 who had recovered from COVID-19.

The chain recombines TRBV18 with TRBJ2-5, with 10 bases matching TRBD2. Germline CDR1 is KGHSH and CDR2 is LQKENI. Trimming cost V 3 bases and J 4 bases; bases outside gene matches: 8. This CDR3 has 16 amino acids. The CDR3 region is CASSPLAGVRGETQYF. In nucleotides, the CDR3 is TGTGCCAGCTCACCTCTAGCGGGAGTAAGAGGAGAGACCCAGTACTTC.

V gene TRBV27 combines with J gene TRBJ1-5; possibly TRBD1 for D (6 bases). The germline gives CDR1 MNHEY, CDR2 SMNVEV (reference sequence). CDR3 length: 17 amino acids. V was trimmed by 3 bases and J by 2 bases, leaving 17 bases between them. The CDR3 loop is CASSFLQGPLGNQPQHF. CDR3 in DNA: TGTGCCAGCAGTTTCTTACAGGGCCCCCTCGGCAATCAGCCCCAGCATTTT.

The chain recombines TRBV6-5 with TRBJ1-3; D unclear. Germline CDR1 reads MNHEY; CDR2 reads SVGAGI. The CDR3 length is 15 residues. V was shortened by 11 bases and J by 0 bases, with 17 bases between the two germline ends. The CDR3 reads CASTLGVDSGNTIYF. Written as DNA, the CDR3 is TGTGCCTCGACCCTCGGAGTAGACTCTGGAAACACCATATATTTT.

This clone has just one count. The chain joins TRBV30 to TRBJ1-3; no firm D call. Germline loops: CDR1 GTSNPN, CDR2 SVGIG (reference sequence). Trimming cost V 4 bases and J 0 bases, with 22 bases left between them. This CDR3 is 18 amino acids long. DNA for the CDR3: TGTGCCTGGACCAGACCCTGGGCCCAGGATTCCTCTGGAAACACCATATATTTT. Protein: CAWTRPWAQDSSGNTIYF. Looking up the rest from reference TRBV30 and TRBJ1-3 gives the full variable domain: SQTIHQWPATLVQPVGSPLSLECTVEGTSNPNLYWYRQAAGRGLQLLFYSVGIGQISSEVPQNLSASRPQDRQFILSSKKLLLSDSGFYLCAWTRPWAQDSSGNTIYFGEGSWLTVV.

The rearrangement links TRBV19 to TRBJ1-2; TRBD1 might be the D (5 bases). The germline CDR1 and CDR2 sequences are LNHDA and SQIVND (reference sequence). V lost 7 bases and J lost 4, with 16 bases in between. The length of the CDR3 is 14 residues. The CDR3 nucleotides read TGTGCCAGTATGGGGCCACCGAACGTCTATGGCTACACCTTC. Protein sequence: CASMGPPNVYGYTF. The whole variable domain, remainder taken from reference TRBV19 and TRBJ1-2, is DGGITQSPKYLFRKEGQNVTLSCEQNLNHDAMYWYRQDPGQGLRLIYYSQIVNDFQKGDIAEGYSVSREKKESFPLTVTSAQKNPTAFYLCASMGPPNVYGYTFGSGTRLTVV.

Remarks on this clone: Additional DNA sequences in this sample encode the identical CDR3. The chain joins TRBV18 to TRBJ1-2, with D uncertain. The V gene's germline CDR1 is KGHSH and CDR2 LQKENI. Trimming stripped 2 bases from V and 2 bases from J, with 6 bases between. This CDR3 is 13 amino acids long. CDR3 coding DNA: TGTGCCAGCTCACCAGGGCAGAACTATGGCTACACCTTC. This codes for CASSPGQNYGYTF.

This chain connects TRBV10-3 to TRBJ1-6, with a possible D match to TRBD1 (6 bases). V was clipped by 5 bases and J by 8 bases, with 13 bases between them. The germline V gene encodes CDR1 ENHRY and CDR2 SYGVKD. CDR3 length: 14 residues. The CDR3 is CAISTGPTDSPLHF. CDR3 DNA sequence: TGTGCCATCAGTACAGGGCCCACCGATTCACCCCTCCACTTT.

This chain uses TRBV30 with TRBJ2-6, with D perhaps matching TRBD1 (6 bases). This CDR3 is built from 15 residues. V was cut by 2 bases and J by 0 bases, with 8 bases left in between. CDR1 and CDR2 from the germline V gene are GTSNPN and SVGIG (reference sequence). The DNA for the CDR3 is TGTGCCTGGAGTCTGGGGGCCTCTGGGGCCAACGTCCTGACTTTC. Protein product: CAWSLGASGANVLTF.

The CDR3 bases are TGTGCCAGCAGCCCGGACAGGGACTTCTCTGGGGCCAACGTCCTGACTTTC. Protein product: CASSPDRDFSGANVLTF. The chain joins TRBV7-8 to TRBJ2-6; 8 positions match TRBD1. The germline CDR1 and CDR2 sequences are SGHVS and FQNEAQ. The V segment lost 5 bases and the J segment 0 bases; nucleotides outside the gene matches: 6. This CDR3 has 17 amino acids.

CDR3 loop: CASRLASTGELFF. The CDR3 DNA follows: TGTGCCAGCAGGTTGGCTAGCACCGGGGAGCTGTTTTTT. The chain links TRBV2 to TRBJ2-2; D not certain. CDR3 length: 13 amino acids. With 6 bases removed from V and 4 bases from J, the gap between germline ends came to 9 bases. Germline V CDR1 and CDR2: SNHLY, FYNNEI.

This chain links TRBV4-3 with TRBJ1-5; D ambiguous. Between the trimmed V and J ends, which lost 0 bases and 0 bases, there was a span of 12 bases. The CDR3 is 17 amino acids. Germline CDR1 and CDR2: LGHNA and YSLEER. Here the CDR3 reads CASSQDLAGYSNQPQHF. The CDR3 DNA reads TGCGCCAGCAGCCAAGATCTGGCGGGGTATAGCAATCAGCCCCAGCATTTT.

The chain couples TRBV12-5 to TRBJ1-2; TRBD1 matches at 9 bases. The CDR3 covers 14 residues. V shed 7 bases and J 8 bases; nucleotides not matched to a gene: 11. Germline assignment: CDR1 LGHNT and CDR2 FRNRAP. Here the CDR3 reads CASAWGTGNDGYTF. CDR3 nucleotide sequence: TGTGCTAGTGCCTGGGGGACAGGGAATGACGGCTACACCTTC.

The chain couples TRBV30 to TRBJ1-6, with no clear D. Germline V CDR1 and CDR2: GTSNPN, SVGIG (reference sequence). V gave up 1 base and J gave up 16 bases, with 20 bases separating them. This CDR3 has 14 residues. CDR3 nucleotide sequence: TGTGCCTGGAGTGGAGCACTACAGAGCGGCCCTCTCCACTTT. The encoded protein is CAWSGALQSGPLHF.

This sequence joins TRBV7-2 and TRBJ1-4, with 7 bases matching TRBD1. The CDR3 covers 16 residues. V was pared by 1 base and J by 3 bases, with 5 bases of the junction left unmatched. From germline, CDR1 is SGHTA and CDR2 FQGNSA. CDR3 sequence (DNA): TGTGCCAGCAGCTTAGACAGGGGAGCCCCTAATGAAAAACTGTTTTTT. This encodes CASSLDRGAPNEKLFF. Variable domain in full (rest from reference TRBV7-2 and TRBJ1-4): GAGVSQSPSNKVTEKGKDVELRCDPISGHTALYWYRQSLGQGLEFLIYFQGNSAPDKSGLPSDRFSAERTGGSVSTLTIQRTQQEDSAVYLCASSLDRGAPNEKLFFGSGTQLSVL.

This rearrangement joins TRBV4-1 to TRBJ1-3; D possibly corresponds to TRBD1 (5 bases). With 6 bases removed from V and 0 bases from J, the gap between germline ends came to 12 bases. The CDR3 sequence is 15 residues long. The V gene's germline CDR1 is MGHRA and CDR2 YSYEKL. The CDR3 loop is CASRNDRSSGNTIYF. CDR3 bases: TGCGCCAGCAGAAATGACAGAAGCTCTGGAAACACCATATATTTT.

This clone was picked up one time. The CDR3 DNA sequence: TGTGCCAGCAGCCGACAGGGCTCGACAGATACGCAGTATTTT. Its translation is CASSRQGSTDTQYF. This chain links TRBV7-3 with TRBJ2-3, with 7 bases lining up with TRBD1. The CDR3 loop spans 14 amino acids. Trimming took 5 bases from V and 3 from J; bases not matched to a gene: 5. In germline, CDR1 is SGHTA, CDR2 FQGTGA.

CDR3 amino acids: CASSSRQGSSYEQYF. CDR3 bases: TGTGCCAGCAGCTCAAGACAGGGGTCTTCCTACGAGCAGTACTTC. The chain links TRBV11-1 to TRBJ2-7, with 8 bases fitting TRBD1. The CDR3 runs 15 residues. CDR1 and CDR2 (germline): SGHAT, FQDESV (reference sequence). V dropped 4 bases and J dropped 1; count of bases not matched to a gene: 6.

This sequence joins TRBV9 and TRBJ2-7; TRBD1 matches 8 bases. CDR3 size: 16 residues. Trimming removed 4 bases from V and 5 bases from J; junction bases left unmatched: 14. The germline gives CDR1 SGDLS, CDR2 YYNGEE. CDR3 in amino acids: CASSPPDREDFNEQYF. The CDR3 nucleotides read TGTGCCAGCAGCCCACCGGACAGGGAGGATTTTAACGAGCAGTACTTC.

This chain connects TRBV18 to TRBJ2-1, with 7 positions matching TRBD2. The V gene's germline CDR1 is KGHSH and CDR2 LQKENI. The CDR3 contains 14 residues. J gave up 5 bases and V 3 bases, and 4 bases lay outside the gene matches. The CDR3 coding sequence is TGTGCCAGCTCACCGAAGACTAGCAACAATGAGCAGTTCTTC. This codes for CASSPKTSNNEQFF.

The genes are TRBV7-9 and TRBJ2-7; tentative D call: TRBD1 (5 bases). Germline V gene sequence: CDR1 SEHNR, CDR2 FQNEAQ (reference sequence). Trimming removed 5 bases at V and 2 bases at J, with 10 bases between. The CDR3 totals 13 residues. CDR3 region: CASSDSPAYEQYF. CDR3 nucleotides: TGTGCCAGCAGCGACAGCCCGGCCTACGAGCAGTACTTC.

This clone came up a few times. The V call is TRBV29-1, the J call TRBJ1-2; no clear D gene. Trimming removed 3 bases at V and 4 bases at J, with 15 bases between. The germline V gene has CDR1 SQVTM and CDR2 ANQGSEA. This CDR3 contains 14 residues. The CDR3 sequence is CSVDLASEIYGYTF. The CDR3, as DNA: TGCAGCGTTGATCTGGCCAGCGAGATCTATGGCTACACCTTC.

The CDR3 DNA is TGTGCCAGTAGTAACCCCGTCCTAGCGGGACCCACAGATACGCAGTATTTT. Its protein is CASSNPVLAGPTDTQYF. The chain links TRBV19 to TRBJ2-3, with 9 bases aligning to TRBD2. The CDR3 totals 17 residues. V shed 4 bases and J 2 bases; nucleotides not matched to a gene: 10. Germline V lookup: CDR1 LNHDA, CDR2 SQIVND (reference sequence).

This chain connects TRBV2 to TRBJ1-3; no clear D. The V gene's germline CDR1 is SNHLY and CDR2 FYNNEI. V was cut by 4 bases and J by 0 bases, with 10 bases left in between. CDR3 size: 15 residues. Here the CDR3 DNA reads TGTGCCAGCAGTGGGAGAGGGAGCTCTGGAAACACCATATATTTT. This translates into CASSGRGSSGNTIYF.

This chain joins TRBV6-2 or TRBV6-3 and TRBJ1-2; TRBD1 is a possible D gene (5 bases). Germline V gene data show CDR1 as MNHEY and CDR2 as SVGEGT. Trimming removed 5 bases from V and 4 bases from J, with 17 bases in between. The CDR3 extends over 15 amino acids. CDR3 residues: CASSQTHRRTYGYTF. The CDR3 DNA reads as TGTGCCAGCAGTCAAACCCACAGGCGGACCTATGGCTACACCTTC.

The CDR3 reads CASSLAATDQPQHF. In DNA form, the CDR3 reads TGTGCCAGCAGCTTAGCGGCCACAGACCAGCCCCAGCATTTT. This rearrangement joins TRBV7-2 to TRBJ1-5; D remains ambiguous. Germline V gives CDR1 SGHTA, CDR2 FQGNSA. There are 14 residues in the CDR3. Trimming stripped 0 bases from V and 7 bases from J, with 10 bases between.

In the case of this clone: This sample includes further DNA sequences coding for the same CDR3. The chain links TRBV7-8 to TRBJ1-1; D might be TRBD1 (5 bases). The CDR3 totals 15 residues. V was pared by 1 base and J by 1 base, with 10 bases between. Germline lookup yields CDR1 SGHVS and CDR2 FQNEAQ. DNA for the CDR3: TGTGCCAGCAGCTTAGTAACAGGCCCGAACACTGAAGCTTTCTTT. Its protein is CASSLVTGPNTEAFF.

This clone was seen a handful of times. The chain has TRBV19 and TRBJ1-5; 8 nucleotides agree with TRBD1. Germline CDR1 and CDR2: LNHDA and SQIVND (reference sequence). Trimming cost V 4 bases and J 4 bases; bases outside gene matches: 6. CDR3 size: 15 residues. CDR3 loop: CASSTRQGWNQPQHF. In DNA, the CDR3 is TGTGCCAGTAGTACAAGACAGGGGTGGAATCAGCCCCAGCATTTT.

The chain is built from TRBV6-5 and TRBJ1-4, with D possibly matching TRBD1 (5 bases). This CDR3 has 14 residues. The germline V gene has CDR1 MNHEY and CDR2 SVGAGI. The germline V and J ends were trimmed by 7 bases and 8 bases, with 17 bases remaining between them. CDR3 bases: TGTGCCAGCAAAGATGGGACTGAATGGGAAAAACTGTTTTTT. Translating gives CASKDGTEWEKLFF.

This chain joins TRBV27 and TRBJ2-7; 9 positions match TRBD1. Germline-derived CDR1 and CDR2 are MNHEY and SMNVEV (reference sequence). V shed 6 bases and J 7 bases; nucleotides not matched to a gene: 13. CDR3 size: 15 residues. The CDR3 DNA is TGTGCCAGCAGCCCTTCCGGGACAGGGACGAGGGAGCAGTACTTC. It translates to CASSPSGTGTREQYF.

The chain combines TRBV24-1 with TRBJ2-1; 12 bases map to TRBD1. This CDR3 spans 15 amino acids. Unmatched junction bases numbered 5, after V lost 5 bases and J lost 7 bases. The germline gives CDR1 KGHDR, CDR2 SFDVKD. This chain's CDR3 is CATSGGQGARNEQFF. The CDR3 DNA follows: TGTGCCACCAGTGGGGGACAGGGGGCGAGGAATGAGCAGTTCTTC.

This chain connects TRBV19 to TRBJ2-1; TRBD1 aligns across 9 bases. CDR3 size: 15 residues. Germline V gene lookup returns CDR1 LNHDA and CDR2 SQIVND (reference sequence). The V and J ends lost 5 bases and 8 bases, in that order; junction bases with no gene match: 10. CDR3 loop: CASSSGQGSFHEQFF. In nucleotides, the CDR3 is TGTGCCAGTAGTTCGGGACAGGGCTCTTTCCATGAGCAGTTCTTC.

The chain combines TRBV2 with TRBJ2-6; D might be TRBD2 (5 bases). Germline loops: CDR1 SNHLY, CDR2 FYNNEI. This CDR3 has 16 amino acids. Trimming took 2 bases from V and 2 from J, leaving 10 bases between them. The CDR3: CASSESLAPGANVLTF. CDR3 sequence (DNA): TGTGCCAGCAGTGAAAGCCTAGCCCCTGGGGCCAACGTCCTGACTTTC.